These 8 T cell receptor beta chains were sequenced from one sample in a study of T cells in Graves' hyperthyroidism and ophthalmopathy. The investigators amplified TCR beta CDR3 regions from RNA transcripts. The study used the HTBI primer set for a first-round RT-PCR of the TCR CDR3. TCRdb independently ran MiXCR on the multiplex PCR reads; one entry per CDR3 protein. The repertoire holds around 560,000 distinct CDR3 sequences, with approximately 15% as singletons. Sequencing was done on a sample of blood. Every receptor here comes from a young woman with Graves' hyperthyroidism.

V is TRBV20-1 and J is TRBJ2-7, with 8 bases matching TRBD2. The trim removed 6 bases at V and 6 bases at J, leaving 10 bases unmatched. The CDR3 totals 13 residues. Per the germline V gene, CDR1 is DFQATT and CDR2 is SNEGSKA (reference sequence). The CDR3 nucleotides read TGCAGTGCCATGCGGGGGGAGTCGTTCGAGCAGTACTTC. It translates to CSAMRGESFEQYF.

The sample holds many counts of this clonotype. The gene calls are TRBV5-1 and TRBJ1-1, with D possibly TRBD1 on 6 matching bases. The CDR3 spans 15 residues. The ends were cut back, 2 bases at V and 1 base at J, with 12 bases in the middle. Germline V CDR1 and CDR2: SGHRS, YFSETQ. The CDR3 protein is CASSFRGEENTEAFF. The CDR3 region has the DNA TGCGCCAGCAGCTTTAGGGGGGAGGAGAACACTGAAGCTTTCTTT.

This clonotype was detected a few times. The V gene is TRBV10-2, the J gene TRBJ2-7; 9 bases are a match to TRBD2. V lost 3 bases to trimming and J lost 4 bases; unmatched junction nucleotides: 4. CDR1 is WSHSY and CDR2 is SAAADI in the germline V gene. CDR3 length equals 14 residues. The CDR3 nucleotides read TGCGCCAGCAGTGACCCGCGGGAGGGATACGAGCAGTACTTC. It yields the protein CASSDPREGYEQYF.

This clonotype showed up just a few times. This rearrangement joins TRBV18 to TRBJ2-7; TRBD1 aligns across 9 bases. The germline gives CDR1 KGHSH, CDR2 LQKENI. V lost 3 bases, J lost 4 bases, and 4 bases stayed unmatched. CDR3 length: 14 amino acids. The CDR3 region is CASSPDRGYYEQYF. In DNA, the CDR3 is TGTGCCAGCTCACCCGACAGGGGGTATTACGAGCAGTACTTC.

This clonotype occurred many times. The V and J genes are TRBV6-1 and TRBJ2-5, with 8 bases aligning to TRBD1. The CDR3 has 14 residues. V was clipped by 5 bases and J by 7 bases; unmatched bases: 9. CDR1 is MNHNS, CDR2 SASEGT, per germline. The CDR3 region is CASSIRDRQSTQYF. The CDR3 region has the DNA TGTGCCAGCAGTATCCGGGACAGGCAATCGACCCAGTACTTC.

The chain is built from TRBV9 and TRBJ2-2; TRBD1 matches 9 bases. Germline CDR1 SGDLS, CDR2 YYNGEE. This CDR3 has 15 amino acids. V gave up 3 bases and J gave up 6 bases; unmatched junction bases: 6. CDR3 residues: CASSAGTGLAGELFF. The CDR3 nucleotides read TGTGCCAGCAGCGCTGGGACAGGGTTAGCCGGGGAGCTGTTTTTT.

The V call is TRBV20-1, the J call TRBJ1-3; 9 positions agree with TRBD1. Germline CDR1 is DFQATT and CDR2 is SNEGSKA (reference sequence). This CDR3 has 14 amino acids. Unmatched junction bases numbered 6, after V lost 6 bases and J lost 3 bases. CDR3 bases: TGCAGTGCCAGAACAGGGGGCGATGGAAACACCATATATTTT. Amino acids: CSARTGGDGNTIYF.

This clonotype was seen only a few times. Written as DNA, the CDR3 is TGTGCCAGCAGCTTGGGACAGGGGGCTTCCTACGAGCAGTACTTC. It encodes CASSLGQGASYEQYF. The chain couples TRBV5-5 to TRBJ2-7; 10 nucleotides match TRBD1. J was trimmed by 1 base and V by 0 bases; bases with no gene match: 1. Germline V lookup: CDR1 SGHKS, CDR2 YYEKEE (reference sequence). The CDR3 totals 15 residues.